The sequence of this T cell receptor (beta chain) was determined in a study of blood T cells in healthy people across ages. Study outcomes and limitations: The fall in TCR beta diversity per million T cells was roughly linear with age. Researchers report that TCR beta diversity correlated strongly with naive T cell percentage.

Concerning this clonotype: Its antigen is currently unknown.

V was shortened by 2 bases and J by 2 bases, with 10 bases between the two germline ends. The CDR3 has 15 residues. The germline V gene encodes CDR1 KGHSH and CDR2 LQKENI. Whenever a sample was processed, at least 6 million PBMCs were isolated. Each sample yielded at least 5 micrograms of PBMC total RNA. A sample-barcoded 5' primer and a J-beta primer mix were used in a second PCR of roughly 7 to 11 cycles. One entry per CDR3 protein, called by TCRdb with MiXCR from the 5' RACE reads. The sample lists hundreds of thousands of distinct CDR3 sequences; 45% to 55% were seen once. Sequencing was done on a sample of blood. The V call is TRBV18, the J call TRBJ2-1; D remains unclear. This clonotype originated in a man older than 75 in good health. CDR3 loop: CASSPEVETYNEQFF. In nucleotides, the CDR3 is TGTGCCAGCTCACCAGAGGTCGAGACCTACAATGAGCAGTTCTTC.